Listed below are T cell receptor beta chains from one sample, sequenced in a study of cytomegalovirus exposure and HLA in healthy donors. The protocol was immunoSEQ multiplex PCR, while the TCRdb copy is restricted to in-frame clones and leaves out a portion. The repertoire consists of tens of thousands of clones, with 80% occurring once and the leading ten covering about 32%. The sequenced sample was PBMCs. The receptors were sampled from a man aged 50-59 years in good health and CMV-seropositive. The CDR3 runs from the conserved cysteine through the conserved F or W. D genes are given only for firm matches. Expanded clones are given a class, and other clones once, few, many or no size at all.

V,length,D,size,J,CDR3,DNA
TRBV27,15,TRBD1,NA,TRBJ1-5,CASSTFGQGWQPQHF,TGTGCCAGCAGCACCTTCGGACAGGGGTGGCAGCCCCAGCATTTT
TRBV14,13,NA,once,TRBJ2-5,CASSQEISRTQYF,TGTGCCAGCAGCCAAGAAATATCGAGGACCCAGTACTTC
TRBV7-9,16,NA,few,TRBJ1-3,CASSPTHTQGGNTIYF,TGTGCCAGCAGCCCCACCCACACGCAGGGAGGAAACACCATATATTTT
TRBV9,13,NA,few,TRBJ2-7,CASSPRLSYEQYF,TGTGCCAGCAGCCCCCGACTCAGCTACGAGCAGTACTTC
TRBV5-1,14,NA,NA,TRBJ2-5,CASSSGAGQETQYF,TGCGCCAGCAGCTCAGGGGCCGGCCAAGAGACCCAGTACTTC
TRBV2,15,TRBD1,NA,TRBJ1-1,CASRYLRTGKTEAFF,TGTGCCAGCAGGTACCTCAGGACAGGGAAAACTGAAGCTTTCTTT
TRBV7-9,14,NA,NA,TRBJ1-5,CASSLEGGGQPQHF,TGTGCCAGCAGCTTAGAGGGAGGCGGTCAGCCCCAGCATTTT
TRBV6-1,15,NA,once,TRBJ2-1,CASSEAHNSYNEQFF,TGTGCCAGCAGTGAAGCCCACAACTCCTACAATGAGCAGTTCTTC
TRBV9,14,NA,NA,TRBJ2-6,CASSRQSGANVLTF,TGTGCCAGCAGCCGTCAGTCTGGGGCCAACGTCCTGACTTTC
TRBV5-1,14,NA,NA,TRBJ2-3,CASSQGLSTDTQYF,TGCGCCAGCAGCCAGGGACTTAGCACAGATACGCAGTATTTT
TRBV5-8,15,TRBD1,NA,TRBJ1-2,CASSWGQGWDYGYTF,TGTGCCAGCAGCTGGGGACAGGGTTGGGACTATGGCTACACCTTC
TRBV6-1,15,TRBD2,NA,TRBJ2-3,CASLGTSGRSDTQYF,TGTGCCAGCCTTGGGACTAGCGGGCGCTCAGATACGCAGTATTTT
TRBV7-6,17,TRBD2,NA,TRBJ2-7,CASSFGGVSGTPYEQYF,TGTGCCAGCAGCTTTGGGGGGGTTAGCGGGACCCCCTACGAGCAGTACTTC
TRBV11-3,14,TRBD1,NA,TRBJ1-1,CASSPPLGGTGAFF,TGTGCCAGCAGCCCGCCGTTGGGTGGGACAGGAGCTTTCTTT
TRBV30,13,TRBD1,NA,TRBJ2-7,CASSTGVTYEQYF,TGTGCCTCTTCGACAGGGGTGACCTACGAGCAGTACTTC
TRBV19,15,NA,NA,TRBJ1-1,CASTPVLNPGPEAFF,TGTGCCAGTACCCCAGTTTTGAATCCTGGGCCTGAAGCTTTCTTT
TRBV2,13,TRBD2,NA,TRBJ2-1,CASEREGLHEQFF,TGTGCCAGCGAGCGGGAGGGGCTCCATGAGCAGTTCTTC
TRBV5-1,13,NA,once,TRBJ1-1,CASSSTPGTEAFF,TGCGCCAGCAGCTCCACTCCGGGTACTGAAGCTTTCTTT
TRBV2,14,NA,NA,TRBJ2-7,CASSVGLGLSEQYF,TGTGCCAGCAGTGTCGGGCTGGGGCTATCCGAGCAGTACTTC
TRBV27,13,NA,NA,TRBJ2-7,CASSPRGSYEQYF,TGTGCCAGCAGTCCCCGGGGGTCCTACGAGCAGTACTTC
TRBV9,13,TRBD2,NA,TRBJ2-5,CASSTSGAETQYF,TGTGCCAGCAGCACAAGCGGGGCGGAGACCCAGTACTTC
TRBV15,16,NA,NA,TRBJ2-7,CATSRDRMGLNYEQYF,TGTGCCACCAGCAGAGATAGGATGGGACTTAACTACGAGCAGTACTTC
TRBV6-4,16,NA,NA,TRBJ1-5,CASLFNRDSSNQPQHF,TGTGCCAGCCTTTTTAACAGGGATTCGAGCAATCAGCCCCAGCATTTT
TRBV7-3,17,TRBD2,once,TRBJ2-3,CASSLSTSGSRSDTQYF,TGTGCCAGCAGCTTATCGACTAGCGGGAGTAGGTCAGATACGCAGTATTTT
TRBV7-9,15,TRBD2,few,TRBJ2-5,CSSSLAGLSKETQYF,TGTTCCAGCAGCTTAGCGGGACTTTCGAAAGAGACCCAGTACTTC